This T cell receptor (beta chain) stems from a study of molecular identifiers for immune sequencing clone quantification. The V gene's germline CDR1 is SGHTA and CDR2 FQGNSA. There are 12 residues in the CDR3. The V end lost 5 bases, the J end lost 12 bases, and 14 bases lay between the germline ends. Worth noting for this clonotype: A much larger clone is a single base away; this may be a read error.

TCRdb fed the PCR reads into MiXCR, producing one record per CDR3 protein. This table holds about 630,000 distinct CDR3 sequences, about 25% found once. Naive CD8 T cells were sorted as CD8+CD4-CCR7+CD45RA+. The V and J genes are TRBV7-2 and TRBJ2-1; D uncertain. Source material: naive CD8+ T cells from blood, with Jurkat cell RNA spiked in. Subset defined: FACS-sorted CD8+CD4-CCR7+CD45RA+ naive T cells. The sequence came from a human donor in good health. Some libraries in this study had Jurkat cell RNA spiked in. Written as DNA, the CDR3 is TGTGCCAGCAGCGCCAATCTTTTACGGCAGTTCTTC. Protein product: CASSANLLRQFF.